The 6 T cell receptor beta chains presented below share a single source sample, sequenced in a study of identical twins. TCRdb fed the 5' RACE reads into MiXCR, producing one record per CDR3 protein. The sample holds about 280,000 distinct CDR3 sequences, under 9% seen once. These data also formed part of another study, on yellow fever vaccine responses in identical twins.

The sample comprised memory (CD45RO+) T cells sorted from blood. Receptors were obtained from a woman aged 18 to 35 in good health.

This clonotype has a count of ten or more. V gene TRBV3-1 combines with J gene TRBJ2-1, with D perhaps TRBD2 (7 bases). From germline, CDR1 is LGHDT and CDR2 YNNKEL (reference sequence). The length of the CDR3 is 16 residues. Trimming removed 4 bases from V and 4 bases from J, with 17 bases in between. CDR3 residues: CASSPPRGGVYNEQFF. For the CDR3, the DNA is TGTGCCAGCAGCCCCCCACGAGGGGGGGTTTACAATGAGCAGTTCTTC.

This clonotype was seen repeatedly, ten times or more. The chain recombines TRBV12-3 or TRBV12-4 with TRBJ1-2, with 7 bases that match TRBD1. The CDR3 is 15 residues long. With 5 bases clipped from V and 2 bases from J, the junction kept 8 bases outside the gene matches. The CDR3 DNA reads TGTGCCAGCAGTCCTTCGACAGGGTCCAACTATGGCTACACCTTC. As protein: CASSPSTGSNYGYTF.

The V and J genes are TRBV11-3 and TRBJ2-1; 8 nucleotides match TRBD2. Germline values: CDR1 SGHNT, CDR2 YENEEA. V lost 5 bases, J lost 9 bases, and 9 bases stayed unmatched. This CDR3 is built from 14 residues. The CDR3 DNA is TGTGCCAGCAGCATTAGCGGGACTATCGGTGAGCAGTTCTTC. Translated, it gives CASSISGTIGEQFF.

In its sample, this clonotype was seen many times. The chain has TRBV11-1 and TRBJ2-1; the match to TRBD2 covers 9 bases. This CDR3 comprises 16 residues. V lost 5 bases and J lost 0; bases outside the gene matches: 5. The germline V gene has CDR1 SGHAT and CDR2 FQDESV (reference sequence). CDR3 residues: CASSRRSGSSYNEQFF. As DNA, the CDR3 is TGTGCCAGCAGCCGCCGTAGCGGGAGCTCCTACAATGAGCAGTTCTTC.

This clonotype showed up just a few times. J is TRBJ2-2 and V is TRBV28; 8 bases match TRBD1. The CDR3 has 17 amino acids. Germline V lookup: CDR1 MDHEN, CDR2 SYDVKM. The V segment lost 3 bases and the J segment 0 bases; nucleotides outside the gene matches: 6. In DNA, the CDR3 is TGTGCCAGCAGTTTTCGGCCAGGGGGCCCGAACACCGGGGAGCTGTTTTTT. Amino acids: CASSFRPGGPNTGELFF.

V usage is TRBV20-1 and J usage is TRBJ2-5, with D possibly being TRBD1 (6 bases). V was cut by 5 bases and J by 2 bases, with 15 bases left in between. Looked up from germline, CDR1 is DFQATT and CDR2 is SNEGSKA (reference sequence). CDR3 length equals 14 residues. The CDR3 DNA sequence: TGCAGTGCTTCCCGGGACATTCTACAAGAGACCCAGTACTTC. Its protein product is CSASRDILQETQYF.